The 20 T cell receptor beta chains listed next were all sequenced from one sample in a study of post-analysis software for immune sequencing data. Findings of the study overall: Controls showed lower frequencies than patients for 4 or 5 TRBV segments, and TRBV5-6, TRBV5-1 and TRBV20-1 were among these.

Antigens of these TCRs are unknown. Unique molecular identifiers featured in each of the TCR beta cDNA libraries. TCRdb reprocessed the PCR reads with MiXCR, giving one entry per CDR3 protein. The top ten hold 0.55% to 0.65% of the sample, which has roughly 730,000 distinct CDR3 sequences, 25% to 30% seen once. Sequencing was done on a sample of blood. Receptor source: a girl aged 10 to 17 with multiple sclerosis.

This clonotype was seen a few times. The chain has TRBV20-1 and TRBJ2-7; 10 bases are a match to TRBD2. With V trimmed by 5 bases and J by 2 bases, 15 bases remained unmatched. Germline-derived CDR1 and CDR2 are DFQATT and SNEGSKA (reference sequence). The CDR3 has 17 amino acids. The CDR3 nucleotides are TGCAGTGCTTTCCCCGTAGGTAGCGGGAGGCGCCCCTACGAGCAGTACTTC. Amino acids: CSAFPVGSGRRPYEQYF.

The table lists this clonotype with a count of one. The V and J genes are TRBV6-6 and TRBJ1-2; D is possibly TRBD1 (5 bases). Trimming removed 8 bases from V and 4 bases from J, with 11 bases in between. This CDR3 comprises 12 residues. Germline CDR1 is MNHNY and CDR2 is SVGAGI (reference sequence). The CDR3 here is CASVSDIYGYTF. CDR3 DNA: TGTGCCAGCGTTTCGGACATCTATGGCTACACCTTC.

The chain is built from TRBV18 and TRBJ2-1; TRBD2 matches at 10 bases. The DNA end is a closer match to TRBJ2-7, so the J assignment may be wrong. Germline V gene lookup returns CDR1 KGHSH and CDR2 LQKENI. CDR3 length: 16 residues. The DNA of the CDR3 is TGTGCCAGCTCACCACTTCCTAGCGGGGGATACAATGAGCAGTACTTC. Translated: CASSPLPSGGYNEQYF.

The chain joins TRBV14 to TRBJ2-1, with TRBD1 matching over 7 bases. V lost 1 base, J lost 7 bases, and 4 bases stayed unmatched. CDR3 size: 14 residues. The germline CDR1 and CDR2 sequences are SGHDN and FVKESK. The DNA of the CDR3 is TGTGCCAGCAGCCAAGTACAGGGGCGAAATGAGCAGTTCTTC. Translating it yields CASSQVQGRNEQFF.

CDR3 in DNA: TGCGCCAGCAGCGGTTTGCAAGATACGCAGTATTTT. Translating it yields CASSGLQDTQYF. V usage is TRBV5-1 and J usage is TRBJ2-3; D is undetermined. V was shortened by 4 bases and J by 5 bases, with 8 bases between the two germline ends. Germline V gene sequence: CDR1 SGHRS, CDR2 YFSETQ. This CDR3 contains 12 residues.

The CDR3, as DNA: TGTGCCATCAGTGCATCCGACAGAATCTACGAGCAGTACTTC. Residues: CAISASDRIYEQYF. V usage is TRBV10-3 and J usage is TRBJ2-7, with D possibly being TRBD1 (5 bases). The V end lost 4 bases, the J end lost 3 bases, and 13 bases lay between the germline ends. The CDR3 runs 14 residues. Germline CDR1 ENHRY, CDR2 SYGVKD.

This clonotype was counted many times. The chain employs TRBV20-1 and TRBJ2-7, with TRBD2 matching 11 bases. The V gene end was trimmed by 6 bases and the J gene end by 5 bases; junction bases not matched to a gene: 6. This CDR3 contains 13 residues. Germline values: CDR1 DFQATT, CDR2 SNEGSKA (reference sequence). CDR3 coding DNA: TGCAGTGCCGCACTAGCGGGAGTGAACGAGCAGTACTTC. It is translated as CSAALAGVNEQYF.

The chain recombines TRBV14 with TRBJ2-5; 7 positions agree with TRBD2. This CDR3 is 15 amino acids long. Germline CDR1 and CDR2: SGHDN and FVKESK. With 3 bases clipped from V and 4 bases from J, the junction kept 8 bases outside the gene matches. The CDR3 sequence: CASSQYASGGETQYF. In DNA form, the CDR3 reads TGTGCCAGCAGCCAGTACGCCTCGGGGGGAGAGACCCAGTACTTC.

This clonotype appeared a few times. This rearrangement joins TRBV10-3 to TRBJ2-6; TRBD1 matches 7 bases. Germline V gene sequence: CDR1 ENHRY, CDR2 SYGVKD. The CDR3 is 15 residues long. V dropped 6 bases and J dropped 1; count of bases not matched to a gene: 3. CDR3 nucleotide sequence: TGTGCCATCAGAGCGACAGGGTCTGGGGCCAACGTCCTGACTTTC. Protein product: CAIRATGSGANVLTF.

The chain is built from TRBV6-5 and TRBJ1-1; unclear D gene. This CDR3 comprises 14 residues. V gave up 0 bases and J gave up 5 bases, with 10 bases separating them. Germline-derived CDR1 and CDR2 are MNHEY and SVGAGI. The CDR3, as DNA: TGTGCCAGCAGTTACTCGAGTTTCCGGACTGAAGCTTTCTTT. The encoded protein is CASSYSSFRTEAFF.

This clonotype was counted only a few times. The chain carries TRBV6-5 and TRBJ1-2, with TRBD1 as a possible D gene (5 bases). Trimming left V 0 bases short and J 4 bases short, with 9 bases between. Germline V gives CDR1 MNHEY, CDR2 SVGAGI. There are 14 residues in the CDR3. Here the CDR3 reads CASSYSRGGYGYTF. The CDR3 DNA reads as TGTGCCAGCAGTTACTCGCGGGGGGGCTATGGCTACACCTTC.

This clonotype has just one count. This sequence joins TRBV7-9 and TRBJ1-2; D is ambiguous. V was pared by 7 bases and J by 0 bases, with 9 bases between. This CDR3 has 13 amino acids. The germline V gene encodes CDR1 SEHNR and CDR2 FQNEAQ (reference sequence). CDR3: CASTLGANYGYTF. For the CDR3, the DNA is TGTGCCAGCACTCTTGGAGCTAACTATGGCTACACCTTC.

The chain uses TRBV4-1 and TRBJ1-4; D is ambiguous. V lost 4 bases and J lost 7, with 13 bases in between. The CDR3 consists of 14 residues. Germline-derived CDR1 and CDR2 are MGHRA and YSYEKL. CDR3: CASSPRVVGEKLFF. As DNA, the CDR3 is TGCGCCAGCAGCCCAAGGGTCGTGGGTGAAAAACTGTTTTTT.

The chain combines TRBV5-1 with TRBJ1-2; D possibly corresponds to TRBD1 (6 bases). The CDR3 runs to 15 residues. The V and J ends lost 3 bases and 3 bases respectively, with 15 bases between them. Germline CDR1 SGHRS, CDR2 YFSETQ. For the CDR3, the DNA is TGCGCCAGCAGCTGGGCCGACAGGCCCTACTATGGCTACACCTTC. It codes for CASSWADRPYYGYTF.

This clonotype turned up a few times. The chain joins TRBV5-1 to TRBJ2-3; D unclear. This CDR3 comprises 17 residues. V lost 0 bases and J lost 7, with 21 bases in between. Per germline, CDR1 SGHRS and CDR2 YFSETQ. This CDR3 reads CASSLGQLGKLPHTQYF. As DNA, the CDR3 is TGCGCCAGCAGCTTGGGCCAGCTAGGAAAGCTCCCACATACGCAGTATTTT.

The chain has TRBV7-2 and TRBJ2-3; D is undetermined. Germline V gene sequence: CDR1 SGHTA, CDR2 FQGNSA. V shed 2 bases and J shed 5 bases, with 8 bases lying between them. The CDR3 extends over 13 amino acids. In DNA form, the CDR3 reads TGTGCCAGCAGCTTATTCATCGAAGATACGCAGTATTTT. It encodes CASSLFIEDTQYF.

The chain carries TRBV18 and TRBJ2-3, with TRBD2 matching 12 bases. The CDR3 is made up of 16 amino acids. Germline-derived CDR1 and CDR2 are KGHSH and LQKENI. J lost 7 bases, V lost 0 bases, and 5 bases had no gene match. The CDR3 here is CASSPPASGRVNTQYF. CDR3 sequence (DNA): TGTGCCAGCTCACCACCGGCTAGCGGGAGGGTAAATACGCAGTATTTT. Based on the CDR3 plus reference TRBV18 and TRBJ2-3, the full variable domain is NAGVMQNPRHLVRRRGQEARLRCSPMKGHSHVYWYRQLPEEGLKFMVYLQKENIIDESGMPKERFSAEFPKEGPSILRIQQVVRGDSAAYFCASSPPASGRVNTQYFGPGTRLTVL.

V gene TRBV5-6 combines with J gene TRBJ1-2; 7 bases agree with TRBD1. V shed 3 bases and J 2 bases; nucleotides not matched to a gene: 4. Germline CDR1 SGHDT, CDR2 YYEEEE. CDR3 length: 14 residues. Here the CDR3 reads CASSSDRVNYGYTF. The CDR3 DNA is TGTGCCAGCAGCTCCGACAGGGTGAACTATGGCTACACCTTC. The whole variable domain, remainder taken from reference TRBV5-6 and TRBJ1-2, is DAGVTQSPTHLIKTRGQQVTLRCSPKSGHDTVSWYQQALGQGPQFIFQYYEEEERQRGNFPDRFSGHQFPNYSSELNVNALLLGDSALYLCASSSDRVNYGYTFGSGTRLTVV.

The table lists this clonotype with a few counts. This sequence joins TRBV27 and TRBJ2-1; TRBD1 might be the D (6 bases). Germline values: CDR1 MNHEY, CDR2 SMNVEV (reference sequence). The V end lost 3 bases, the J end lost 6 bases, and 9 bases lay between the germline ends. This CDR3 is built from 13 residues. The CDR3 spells CASSFGRGNEQFF. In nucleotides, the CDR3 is TGTGCCAGCAGTTTCGGCAGGGGCAATGAGCAGTTCTTC.

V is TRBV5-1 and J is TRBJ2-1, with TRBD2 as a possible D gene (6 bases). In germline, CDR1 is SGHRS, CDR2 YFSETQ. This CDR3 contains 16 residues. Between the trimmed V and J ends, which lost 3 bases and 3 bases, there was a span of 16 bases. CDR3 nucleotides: TGCGCCAGCAGCTCCGCCGGGGGTCGAGGCTACAATGAGCAGTTCTTC. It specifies CASSSAGGRGYNEQFF.